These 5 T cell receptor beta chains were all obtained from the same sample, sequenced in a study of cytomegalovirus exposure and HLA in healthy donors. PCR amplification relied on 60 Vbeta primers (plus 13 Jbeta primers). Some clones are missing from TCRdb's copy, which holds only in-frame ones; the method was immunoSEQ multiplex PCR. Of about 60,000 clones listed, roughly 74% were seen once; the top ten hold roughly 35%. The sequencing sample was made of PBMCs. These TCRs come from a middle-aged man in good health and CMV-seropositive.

CDR3 sequence: CASSQSGQWRNTEAFF. CDR3 sequence (DNA): TGTGCCAGCAGCCAATCGGGACAGTGGCGGAACACTGAAGCTTTCTTT. The chain uses TRBV4-2 and TRBJ1-1, with TRBD1 matching over 7 bases. Germline loops: CDR1 LGHNA, CDR2 YNFKEQ. With 2 bases clipped from V and 1 base from J, the junction kept 7 bases outside the gene matches. The CDR3 covers 16 residues.

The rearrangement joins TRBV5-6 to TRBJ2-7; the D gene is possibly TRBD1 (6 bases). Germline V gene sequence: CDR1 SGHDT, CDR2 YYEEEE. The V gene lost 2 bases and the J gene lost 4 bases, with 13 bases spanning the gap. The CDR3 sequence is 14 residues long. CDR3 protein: CASSFTGRGYEQYF. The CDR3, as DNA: TGTGCCAGCAGCTTCACAGGGAGAGGGTACGAGCAGTACTTC.

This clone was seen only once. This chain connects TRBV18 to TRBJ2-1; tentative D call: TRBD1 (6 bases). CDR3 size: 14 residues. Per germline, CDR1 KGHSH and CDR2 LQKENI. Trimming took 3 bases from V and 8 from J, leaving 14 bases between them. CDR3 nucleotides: TGTGCCAGCTCACCGGGGGCTGATGTGGATGAGCAGTTCTTC. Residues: CASSPGADVDEQFF.

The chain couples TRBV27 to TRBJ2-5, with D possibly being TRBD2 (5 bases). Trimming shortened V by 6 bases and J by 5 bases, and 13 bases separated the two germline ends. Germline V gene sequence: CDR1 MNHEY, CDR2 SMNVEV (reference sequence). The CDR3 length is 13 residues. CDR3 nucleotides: TGTGCCAGCAGGGGTCGGGGAAAGGAGACCCAGTACTTC. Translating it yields CASRGRGKETQYF.

CDR3 DNA sequence: TGTGCCAGCAGCGGAGCGGGGGGCCGTCCAGATACGCAGTATTTT. Translated, it gives CASSGAGGRPDTQYF. V and J are TRBV7-6 and TRBJ2-3; 9 nucleotides match TRBD2. In germline, CDR1 is SGHVS, CDR2 FNYEAQ. J gave up 4 bases and V 5 bases, and 7 bases lay outside the gene matches. The CDR3 has 15 amino acids.